This T cell receptor (beta chain) stems from a study of cytomegalovirus exposure and HLA in healthy donors. Findings and caveats of the study: According to a later analysis, most TCR beta chains associated with CMV appeared HLA-restricted. Listed as cytomegalovirus-associated were about 160 TCR beta chains. An apparent linkage of common viral pathogens to several of the most significant clusters emerged in a later analysis.

On this clone: The antigen is undetermined.

CDR1 MNHEY and CDR2 SVGAGI come from the germline V gene. V was shortened by 8 bases and J by 2 bases, with 14 bases between the two germline ends. This CDR3 has 14 residues. PCR used 60 Vbeta primers and 13 Jbeta primers. The protocol was immunoSEQ multiplex PCR, while the TCRdb copy is restricted to in-frame clones and leaves out a portion. The data show about 62,000 clones, with less than 85% seen just once and less than 7% held by the top ten. These donors counted as nominally healthy when sampled, but unrecorded immune exposures were likely. This clonotype was obtained from a woman in her twenties or thirties in good health and CMV-seronegative. The sequenced sample consisted of PBMCs. This sequence joins TRBV6-5 and TRBJ2-3; tentatively, D is TRBD2 (5 bases). For the CDR3, the DNA is TGTGCCAGCCGTTTCCCGGGAATCACAGATACGCAGTATTTT. Protein: CASRFPGITDTQYF.